The clone carrying this T cell receptor (beta chain) has a count of ten or more. The data were taken from a study of T cells after yellow fever vaccination. CDR1 and CDR2 from the germline V gene are PRHDT and FYEKMQ (reference sequence). The CDR3 has 16 amino acids. With V trimmed by 3 bases and J by 6 bases, 12 bases remained unmatched. TCRdb fed the 5' RACE reads into MiXCR, producing one record per CDR3 protein. Of under 55,000 distinct CDR3 sequences detected, roughly 7% appear once; the ten largest clones hold approximately 16%. This clonotype was sampled from a man aged 25 to 45 who received the YFV17D yellow fever vaccine. This specimen was CD8+ T cells not binding an NS4B(214-222) dextramer, sorted from PBMCs, taken 45 days after the yellow fever booster vaccination. The V call is TRBV13, the J call TRBJ1-2, with 8 bases aligning to TRBD1. As DNA, the CDR3 is TGTGCCAGCAGCTTTCGACCTAGACAGGGGATCGATGGCTACACCTTC. It yields the protein CASSFRPRQGIDGYTF. The full variable domain, its missing parts supplied by reference TRBV13 and TRBJ1-2, is AAGVIQSPRHLIKEKRETATLKCYPIPRHDTVYWYQQGPGQDPQFLISFYEKMQSDKGSIPDRFSAQQFSDYHSELNMSSLELGDSALYFCASSFRPRQGIDGYTFGSGTRLTVV.